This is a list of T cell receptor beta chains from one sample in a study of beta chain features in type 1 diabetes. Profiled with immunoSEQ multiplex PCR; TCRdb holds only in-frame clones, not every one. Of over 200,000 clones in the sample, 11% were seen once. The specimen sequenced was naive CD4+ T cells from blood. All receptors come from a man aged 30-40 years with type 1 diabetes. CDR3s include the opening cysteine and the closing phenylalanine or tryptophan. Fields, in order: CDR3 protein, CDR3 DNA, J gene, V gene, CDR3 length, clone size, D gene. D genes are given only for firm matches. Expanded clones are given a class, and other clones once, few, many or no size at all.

CASSPGTATNEKLFF	TGTGCCAGCAGCCCCGGGACAGCAACTAATGAAAAACTGTTTTTT	TRBJ1-4	TRBV2	15	few	TRBD1
CASSPSTGTDKRYGYTF	TGTGCCAGCTCACCCTCAACCGGGACAGATAAACGGTATGGCTACACCTTC	TRBJ1-2	TRBV18	17	few	TRBD1
CASTTGGTNEKLFF	TGTGCCAGCACCACCGGCGGTACTAATGAAAAACTGTTTTTT	TRBJ1-4	TRBV28	14	.	.
CASSSLTGVLGQPQHF	TGTGCCAGCAGCTCGCTTACAGGGGTTCTGGGTCAGCCCCAGCATTTT	TRBJ1-5	TRBV7-9	16	few	TRBD1
CASSLYQGGAEAFF	TGCGCCAGCAGCCTTTACCAGGGAGGAGCTGAAGCTTTCTTT	TRBJ1-1	TRBV4-1	14	.	.
CASSETGTQPQHF	TGTGCCAGCAGTGAGACGGGTACGCAGCCCCAGCATTTT	TRBJ1-5	TRBV2	13	few	.
CASSFLQLPLHF	TGTGCCAGCAGTTTTCTACAGTTACCCCTCCACTTT	TRBJ1-6	TRBV2	12	few	.
CASRDRRIRVETQYF	TGTGCCAGCAGGGACAGGCGGATCAGAGTGGAGACCCAGTACTTC	TRBJ2-5	TRBV2	15	.	TRBD1
CSASTGRQYF	TGCAGTGCTAGTACAGGGCGGCAGTACTTC	TRBJ2-4	TRBV20-1	10	.	.
CASSGQGVTDTQYF	TGTGCCAGCAGCGGACAGGGTGTTACAGATACGCAGTATTTT	TRBJ2-3	TRBV7-9	14	.	TRBD1
CASSFGRYRARPNEKLFF	TGTGCCAGCAGCTTTGGACGGTACAGGGCGAGACCTAATGAAAAACTGTTTTTT	TRBJ1-4	TRBV11-2	18	.	.
CASSPRAWTGLTEAFF	TGTGCCAGCTCACCCAGAGCCTGGACAGGGCTCACTGAAGCTTTCTTT	TRBJ1-1	TRBV18	16	.	TRBD1
CASSGGQGTEAFF	TGCGCCAGCAGCGGGGGACAGGGGACTGAAGCTTTCTTT	TRBJ1-1	TRBV5-1	13	few	TRBD1
CASSTTGTGLYEQYF	TGTGCCAGCAGTACCACCGGGACAGGCCTCTACGAGCAGTACTTC	TRBJ2-7	TRBV6-6	15	few	TRBD1
CASSSSPGQSHNSPLHF	TGTGCCAGCAGCTCCTCCCCGGGACAGAGCCACAATTCACCCCTCCACTTT	TRBJ1-6	TRBV5-6	17	.	TRBD1
CASFSTRQETQYF	TGTGCCAGCTTCTCGACTCGCCAAGAGACCCAGTACTTC	TRBJ2-5	TRBV18	13	few	.
CASSLPRQGVNEQYF	TGTGCCAGTAGTCTCCCCCGACAGGGGGTCAACGAGCAGTACTTC	TRBJ2-7	TRBV19	15	.	TRBD1
CASSFTTTGSYEQYF	TGTGCCAGCAGCTTCACGACGACAGGGTCCTACGAGCAGTACTTC	TRBJ2-7	TRBV6-6	15	.	TRBD1
CASSLRRGGTDTQYF	TGTGCCAGCAGTCTTAGGCGCGGGGGGACTGATACGCAGTATTTT	TRBJ2-3	TRBV7-9	15	few	TRBD2
CASSLGQGASGTEAFF	TGCGCCAGCAGCCTAGGACAGGGCGCGTCGGGGACTGAAGCTTTCTTT	TRBJ1-1	TRBV4-3	16	.	TRBD1
CASSGGQGFNQPQHF	TGTGCCAGCAGCGGGGGACAGGGGTTCAATCAGCCCCAGCATTTT	TRBJ1-5	TRBV5-6	15	few	TRBD1
CASRRTGDSNQPQHF	TGTGCCAGCAGGCGAACAGGGGATAGCAATCAGCCCCAGCATTTT	TRBJ1-5	TRBV6-5	15	.	TRBD1
CAISAGVAGANVLTF	TGTGCCATCAGTGCAGGGGTTGCTGGGGCCAACGTCCTGACTTTC	TRBJ2-6	TRBV10-3	15	few	.
CASRGTGSHEQFF	TGTGCCAGTCGGGGGACAGGGTCCCATGAGCAGTTCTTC	TRBJ2-1	TRBV6-5	13	few	TRBD1
CASSYRGSDTEAFF	TGTGCCAGCAGTTATAGGGGGAGCGACACTGAAGCTTTCTTT	TRBJ1-1	TRBV2	14	.	.
CASSAEGGAEAFF	TGTGCCAGCAGCGCCGAGGGGGGGGCTGAAGCTTTCTTT	TRBJ1-1	TRBV9	13	few	.
CASSPPGQYEQYF	TGTGCCAGCTCACCACCGGGGCAGTACGAGCAGTACTTC	TRBJ2-7	TRBV18	13	.	.
CASSLVRDTEAFF	TGCGCCAGCAGCTTGGTCAGGGACACTGAAGCTTTCTTT	TRBJ1-1	TRBV5-1	13	few	.
CASSFFTSGGSYEQFF	TGTGCCAGCAGTTTCTTCACTAGCGGGGGCTCGTATGAGCAGTTCTTC	TRBJ2-1	TRBV6-6	16	.	TRBD2
CASSPAGAATEAFF	TGTGCCAGCTCACCCGCGGGGGCCGCCACTGAAGCTTTCTTT	TRBJ1-1	TRBV18	14	few	.
CASSPPGRGTEAFF	TGTGCCAGCTCACCACCAGGGCGGGGCACTGAAGCTTTCTTT	TRBJ1-1	TRBV18	14	.	.
CASSLSPVDTQYF	TGTGCCAGCAGTTTATCCCCGGTGGATACGCAGTATTTT	TRBJ2-3	TRBV27	13	.	.
CASSLAGLTGELFF	TGTGCCAGCAGTCTCGCGGGGCTCACCGGGGAGCTGTTTTTT	TRBJ2-2	TRBV28	14	.	.
CASSLEISGGIF	TGTGCCAGCAGCTTGGAAATAAGCGGAGGTATCTTC	TRBJ2-1	TRBV7-9	12	few	.
CASSPRETRGETQYF	TGTGCCAGCAGCCCCCGTGAAACGCGGGGGGAGACCCAGTACTTC	TRBJ2-5	TRBV2	15	.	TRBD2
CASNVNRATGELFF	TGTGCCAGTAACGTTAATAGAGCCACCGGGGAGCTGTTTTTT	TRBJ2-2	TRBV19	14	once	.
CASSTYRGGTGELFF	TGTGCTAGCAGCACTTACAGGGGCGGCACCGGGGAGCTGTTTTTT	TRBJ2-2	TRBV7-7	15	.	TRBD1
CASSKDRVGTEAFF	TGCGCCAGCAGCAAGGACAGGGTGGGAACTGAAGCTTTCTTT	TRBJ1-1	TRBV5-1	14	.	TRBD1
CASSPSGTNEQYF	TGTGCCAGCAGTCCCTCCGGGACAAACGAGCAGTACTTC	TRBJ2-7	TRBV28	13	.	.
CASSPADSSGYTF	TGCGCCAGCAGCCCAGCTGACAGCAGCGGCTACACCTTC	TRBJ1-2	TRBV5-1	13	few	.
CSVAGGRYGEQFF	TGCAGCGTTGCCGGGGGTCGTTACGGTGAGCAGTTCTTC	TRBJ2-1	TRBV29-1	13	.	.
CASTRPDNYNEQFF	TGTGCCAGTACTCGACCCGACAACTACAATGAGCAGTTCTTC	TRBJ2-1	TRBV19	14	few	.
CASSFTGTGGQPQHF	TGCGCCAGCAGCTTTACCGGGACAGGGGGTCAGCCCCAGCATTTT	TRBJ1-5	TRBV5-1	15	.	TRBD1
CASSGTGVYEQYF	TGTGCCAGTTCCGGGACAGGGGTCTACGAGCAGTACTTC	TRBJ2-7	TRBV25-1	13	few	TRBD1
CASSGQDEQYF	TGCGCCAGCAGCGGACAGGACGAGCAGTACTTC	TRBJ2-7	TRBV5-1	11	few	TRBD1
CASSFRGDTDTQYF	TGTGCCAGCAGCTTCAGGGGGGACACAGATACGCAGTATTTT	TRBJ2-3	TRBV7-3	14	.	.
CASSYSGDRYNEQFF	TGTGCCAGCAGTTACTCGGGGGACAGATACAATGAGCAGTTCTTC	TRBJ2-1	TRBV6-5	15	few	TRBD1
CASSPMGTGGYTF	TGTGCCAGCAGCCCCATGGGGACAGGGGGCTACACCTTC	TRBJ1-2	TRBV6-1	13	.	TRBD1
CASSLGLAGSSYNEQFF	TGCGCCAGCAGCTTGGGCCTAGCGGGTAGCTCCTACAATGAGCAGTTCTTC	TRBJ2-1	TRBV5-1	17	.	TRBD2
CASSSGQDSYEQYF	TGTGCCAGCAGTAGTGGACAGGACTCCTACGAGCAGTACTTC	TRBJ2-7	TRBV28	14	.	TRBD1
CASSLSSGSNEKLFF	TGTGCCAGCAGCTTGTCGTCGGGGAGTAATGAAAAACTGTTTTTT	TRBJ1-4	TRBV5-4	15	few	.
CASRAPTQPQHF	TGTGCCAGCAGAGCGCCGACTCAGCCCCAGCATTTT	TRBJ1-5	TRBV2	12	few	.
CASKKTSATDTQYF	TGTGCCAGCAAGAAGACTAGCGCAACAGATACGCAGTATTTT	TRBJ2-3	TRBV11-3	14	few	TRBD2